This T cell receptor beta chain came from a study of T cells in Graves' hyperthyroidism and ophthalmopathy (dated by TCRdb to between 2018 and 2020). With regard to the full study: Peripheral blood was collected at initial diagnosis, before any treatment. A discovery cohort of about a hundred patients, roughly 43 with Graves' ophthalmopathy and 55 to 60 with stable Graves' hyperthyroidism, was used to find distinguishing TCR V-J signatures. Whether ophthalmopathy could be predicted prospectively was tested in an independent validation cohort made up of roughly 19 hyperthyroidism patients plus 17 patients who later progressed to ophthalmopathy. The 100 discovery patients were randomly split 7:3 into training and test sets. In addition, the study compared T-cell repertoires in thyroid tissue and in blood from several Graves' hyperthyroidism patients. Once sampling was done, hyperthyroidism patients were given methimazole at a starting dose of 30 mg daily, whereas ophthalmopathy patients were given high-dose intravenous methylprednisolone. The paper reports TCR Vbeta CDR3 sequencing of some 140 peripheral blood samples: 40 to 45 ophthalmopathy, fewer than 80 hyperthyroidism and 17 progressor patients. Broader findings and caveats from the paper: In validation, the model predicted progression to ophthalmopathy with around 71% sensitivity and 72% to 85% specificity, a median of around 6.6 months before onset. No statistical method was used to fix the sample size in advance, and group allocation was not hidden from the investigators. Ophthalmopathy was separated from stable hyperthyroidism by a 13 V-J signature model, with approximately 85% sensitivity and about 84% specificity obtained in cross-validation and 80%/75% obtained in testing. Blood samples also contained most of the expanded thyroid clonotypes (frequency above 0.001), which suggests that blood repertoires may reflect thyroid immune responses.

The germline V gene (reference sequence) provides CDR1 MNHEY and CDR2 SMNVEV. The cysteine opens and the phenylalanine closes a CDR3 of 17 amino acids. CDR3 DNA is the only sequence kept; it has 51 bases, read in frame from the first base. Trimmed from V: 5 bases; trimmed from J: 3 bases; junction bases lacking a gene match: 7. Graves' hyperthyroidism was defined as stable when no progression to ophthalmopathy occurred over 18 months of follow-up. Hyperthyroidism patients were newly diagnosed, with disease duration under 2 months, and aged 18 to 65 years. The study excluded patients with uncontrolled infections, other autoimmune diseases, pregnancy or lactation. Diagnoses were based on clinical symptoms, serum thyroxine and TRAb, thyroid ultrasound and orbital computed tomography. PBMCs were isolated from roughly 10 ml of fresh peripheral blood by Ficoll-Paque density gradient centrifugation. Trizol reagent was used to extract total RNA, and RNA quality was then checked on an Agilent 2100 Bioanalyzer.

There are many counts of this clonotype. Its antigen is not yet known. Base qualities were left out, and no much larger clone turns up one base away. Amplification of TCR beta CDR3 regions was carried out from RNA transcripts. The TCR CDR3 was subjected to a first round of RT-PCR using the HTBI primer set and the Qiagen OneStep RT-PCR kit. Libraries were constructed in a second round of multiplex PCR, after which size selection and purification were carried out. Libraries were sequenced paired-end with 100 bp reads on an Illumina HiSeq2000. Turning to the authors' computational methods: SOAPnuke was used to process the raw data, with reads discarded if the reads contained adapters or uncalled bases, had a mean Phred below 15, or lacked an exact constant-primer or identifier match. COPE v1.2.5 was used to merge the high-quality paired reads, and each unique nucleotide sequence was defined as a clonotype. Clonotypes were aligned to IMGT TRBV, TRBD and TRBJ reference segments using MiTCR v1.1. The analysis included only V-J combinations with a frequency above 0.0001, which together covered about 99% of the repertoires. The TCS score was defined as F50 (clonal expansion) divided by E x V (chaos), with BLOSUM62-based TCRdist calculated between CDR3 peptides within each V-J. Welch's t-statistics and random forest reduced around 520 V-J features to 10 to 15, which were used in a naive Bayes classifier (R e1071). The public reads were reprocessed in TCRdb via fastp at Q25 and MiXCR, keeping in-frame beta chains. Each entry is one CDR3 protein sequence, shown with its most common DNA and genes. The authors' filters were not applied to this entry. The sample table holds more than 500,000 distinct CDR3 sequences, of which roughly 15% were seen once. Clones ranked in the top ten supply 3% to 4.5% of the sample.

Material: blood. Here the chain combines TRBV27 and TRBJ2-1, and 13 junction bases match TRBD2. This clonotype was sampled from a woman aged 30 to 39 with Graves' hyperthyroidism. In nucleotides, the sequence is TGTGCCAGCAGTGAACTAGGGACTAGCGGGATCTACAATGAGCAGTTCTTC. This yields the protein CASSELGTSGIYNEQFF.